Sequencing of this T cell receptor (beta chain) was carried out in a study of T cells expressing NK-cell markers. Study overall: Seven HCMV-seropositive donors and one seronegative donor made up the eight sequenced donors. Whole-study results and caveats: Four of the donors also had these clonotypes leading their CD3+CD56-NKG2C+ fraction. Dominant NKG2C+ clonotype frequencies of about 1.0-7.0% of CD8+ T cells were measured in more than 5 donors.

Note on this clonotype: Its cognate antigen is unknown.

TCRdb re-called the 5' RACE reads, yielding one record per CDR3 amino acid sequence without DNA. The sample has 550,000 to 600,000 distinct CDR3 sequences. This CDR3 region has 14 residues. Germline V gives CDR1 MNHEY, CDR2 SVGEGT. This TCR derives from a young man in good health. Material for sequencing was blood T cells: a sorted CD56 or NKG2C T cell subset, CD4+ or CD8+ T cells, or bulk PBMC T cells (not recorded which). The V gene is TRBV6-2 or TRBV6-3, the J gene TRBJ2-5; the TCRdb D gene call, TRBD1, has no DNA to confirm it. Here the CDR3 reads CASNPGGYQETQYF.